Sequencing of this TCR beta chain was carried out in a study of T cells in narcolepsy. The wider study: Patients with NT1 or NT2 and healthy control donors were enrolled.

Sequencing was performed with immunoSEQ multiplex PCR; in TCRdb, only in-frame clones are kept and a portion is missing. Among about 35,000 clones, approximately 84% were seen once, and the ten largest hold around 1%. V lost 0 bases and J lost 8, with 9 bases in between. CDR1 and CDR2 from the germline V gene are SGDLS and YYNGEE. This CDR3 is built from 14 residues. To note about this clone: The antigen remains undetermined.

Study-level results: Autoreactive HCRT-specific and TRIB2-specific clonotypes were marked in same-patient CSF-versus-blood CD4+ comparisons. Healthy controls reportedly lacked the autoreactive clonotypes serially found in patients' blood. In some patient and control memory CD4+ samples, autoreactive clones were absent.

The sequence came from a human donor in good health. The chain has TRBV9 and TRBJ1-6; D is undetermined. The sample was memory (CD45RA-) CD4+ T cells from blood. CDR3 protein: CASSVEAGDSPLHF. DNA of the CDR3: TGTGCCAGCAGCGTAGAGGCCGGGGATTCACCCCTCCACTTT.